Following are 27 T cell receptor beta chains from one sample sequenced in a study of cytomegalovirus exposure and HLA in healthy donors. PCR involved 60 Vbeta and 13 Jbeta primers. Profiling relied on immunoSEQ multiplex PCR, and the TCRdb table lists in-frame clones only, not all of them. The repertoire includes around 150,000 clones, over 60% of them detected once, and about 2.9% sits in the top ten. Sequenced: PBMCs. These receptors came from a middle-aged man in good health and CMV-seronegative.

The chain carries TRBV19 and TRBJ1-3; TRBD1 matches 8 bases. The CDR3 sequence is 15 residues long. Germline CDR1 LNHDA, CDR2 SQIVND (reference sequence). Trimming took 3 bases from V and 4 from J; bases not matched to a gene: 5. CDR3: CASSMQGARGNTIYF. The CDR3 DNA sequence: TGTGCCAGTAGTATGCAGGGGGCGAGAGGAAACACCATATATTTT. Full variable domain (missing parts from reference TRBV19 and TRBJ1-3): DGGITQSPKYLFRKEGQNVTLSCEQNLNHDAMYWYRQDPGQGLRLIYYSQIVNDFQKGDIAEGYSVSREKKESFPLTVTSAQKNPTAFYLCASSMQGARGNTIYFGEGSWLTVV.

CDR3 DNA sequence: TGCGCCAGCAGCCTACACTCAGGGGTTCCCTACGAGCAGTACTTC. It is translated as CASSLHSGVPYEQYF. The chain has TRBV5-1 and TRBJ2-7, with D tentatively TRBD1 (6 bases). This CDR3 is built from 15 residues. With 4 bases removed from V and 2 bases from J, the gap between germline ends came to 16 bases. Germline CDR1 is SGHRS and CDR2 is YFSETQ. The full variable domain, in which reference TRBV5-1 and TRBJ2-7 provide the parts outside the CDR3, is KAGVTQTPRYLIKTRGQQVTLSCSPISGHRSVSWYQQTPGQGLQFLFEYFSETQRNKGNFPGRFSGRQFSNSRSEMNVSTLELGDSALYLCASSLHSGVPYEQYFGPGTRLTVT.

This chain connects TRBV7-3 to TRBJ1-6; D gene ambiguous. Germline V CDR1 and CDR2: SGHTA, FQGTGA. The CDR3 extends over 13 amino acids. Trimming removed 2 bases at V and 7 bases at J, with 6 bases between. The CDR3 coding sequence is TGTGCCAGCAGCTTAGGCAGGAATTCACCCCTCCACTTT. The encoded protein is CASSLGRNSPLHF.

The V call is TRBV15, the J call TRBJ2-1; 10 positions match TRBD2. The V gene end was trimmed by 1 base and the J gene end by 5 bases; junction bases not matched to a gene: 5. The CDR3 loop spans 16 amino acids. Germline CDR1 and CDR2: LNHNV and YYDKDF (reference sequence). For the CDR3, the DNA is TGTGCCACCAGCAGAGTTGCTAGCGGGAGTGACAATGAGCAGTTCTTC. Its protein is CATSRVASGSDNEQFF.

This rearrangement joins TRBV10-3 to TRBJ2-3; 11 nucleotides match TRBD2. The CDR3 runs 18 residues. V shed 4 bases and J 3 bases; nucleotides not matched to a gene: 12. The germline CDR1 and CDR2 sequences are ENHRY and SYGVKD. This chain's CDR3 is CAISGGLAGGGLTDTQYF. The DNA of the CDR3 is TGTGCCATCAGTGGGGGTCTAGCGGGAGGTGGTTTGACAGATACGCAGTATTTT.

The chain links TRBV2 to TRBJ1-2; D is unresolved. Trimming left V 3 bases short and J 8 bases short, with 19 bases between. Germline V gives CDR1 SNHLY, CDR2 FYNNEI. The CDR3 runs to 15 residues. The DNA of the CDR3 is TGTGCCAGCAGTGACCAGCGAGCGGCTGCGGGGGGCTACACCTTC. Translated, it gives CASSDQRAAAGGYTF.

This chain connects TRBV5-4 to TRBJ1-1; 7 nucleotides match TRBD1. The CDR3 has 14 amino acids. Trimming took 4 bases from V and 1 from J; bases not matched to a gene: 4. The germline CDR1 and CDR2 sequences are SGHNT and YYREEE (reference sequence). The CDR3: CASSPRTGNTEAFF. CDR3 nucleotide sequence: TGTGCCAGCAGCCCGCGGACAGGGAACACTGAAGCTTTCTTT.

This clone has just a few counts. The chain joins TRBV29-1 to TRBJ2-3; 8 bases match TRBD2. The CDR3 spans 16 residues. In germline, CDR1 is SQVTM, CDR2 ANQGSEA. Germline trimming cut 4 bases from V and 5 bases from J; bases unmatched to any gene: 14. The chain's CDR3 is CSVVYRGGLGGDTQYF. CDR3 nucleotide sequence: TGCAGCGTTGTTTACCGGGGGGGCCTAGGTGGAGATACGCAGTATTTT.

The chain is built from TRBV7-2 and TRBJ2-5, with 12 bases identical to TRBD2. In germline, CDR1 is SGHTA, CDR2 FQGNSA. V shed 5 bases and J 5 bases; nucleotides not matched to a gene: 9. CDR3 length: 16 residues. The CDR3 DNA sequence: TGTGCCAGCAGCCAACCTGGACTAGCGGGACGTGAGACCCAGTACTTC. Encoded protein: CASSQPGLAGRETQYF.

The chain joins TRBV29-1 to TRBJ2-2, with a possible D match to TRBD1 (6 bases). Germline CDR1 is SQVTM and CDR2 is ANQGSEA. The ends were cut back, 5 bases at V and 5 bases at J, with 18 bases in the middle. This CDR3 has 15 amino acids. CDR3 nucleotides: TGCAGCGTTAGGAGACAGGCGGCTTTAACCGGGGAGCTGTTTTTT. Residues: CSVRRQAALTGELFF.

This clone was picked up a small number of times. The genes are TRBV7-3 and TRBJ1-4, with 9 positions matching TRBD1. The germline CDR1 and CDR2 sequences are SGHTA and FQGTGA. With V trimmed by 2 bases and J by 0 bases, 7 bases remained unmatched. There are 18 residues in the CDR3. Here the CDR3 reads CASSLPDRGHATNEKLFF. The CDR3 DNA reads as TGTGCCAGCAGCTTACCGGACAGGGGCCATGCAACTAATGAAAAACTGTTTTTT.

This chain connects TRBV29-1 to TRBJ1-1; TRBD1 matches at 8 bases. V lost 0 bases and J lost 7; bases outside the gene matches: 7. Germline V gives CDR1 SQVTM, CDR2 ANQGSEA. This CDR3 spans 14 amino acids. Written as DNA, the CDR3 is TGCAGCGTTGAAGATTCCCGGACAGGGCATGAAGCTTTCTTT. Protein sequence: CSVEDSRTGHEAFF. Filled out from reference TRBV29-1 and TRBJ1-1, the complete variable domain reads SAVISQKPSRDICQRGTSLTIQCQVDSQVTMMFWYRQQPGQSLTLIATANQGSEATYESGFVIDKFPISRPNLTFSTLTVSNMSPEDSSIYLCSVEDSRTGHEAFFGQGTRLTVV.

The chain is built from TRBV6-1 and TRBJ2-7; TRBD1 agrees at 11 bases. The CDR3 length is 13 residues. V was pared by 6 bases and J by 3 bases, with 1 base of the junction left unmatched. Germline assignment: CDR1 MNHNS and CDR2 SASEGT. The CDR3 sequence: CASRGTGGYEQYF. CDR3 in DNA: TGTGCCAGCAGAGGGACAGGGGGCTACGAGCAGTACTTC.

This clone was counted once. The V call is TRBV7-2, the J call TRBJ2-7; D is possibly TRBD2 (5 bases). This CDR3 spans 17 amino acids. The V and J ends lost 4 bases and 0 bases respectively, with 19 bases between them. Germline CDR1 and CDR2: SGHTA and FQGNSA. The CDR3 region has the DNA TGTGCCAGCAGCTACTCAATAAGCGGCGGGTACTCCTACGAGCAGTACTTC. It codes for CASSYSISGGYSYEQYF.

This chain joins TRBV5-1 and TRBJ2-5; 16 bases are shared with TRBD2. Germline values: CDR1 SGHRS, CDR2 YFSETQ. Trimming removed 2 bases from V and 4 bases from J; junction bases left unmatched: 17. The CDR3 has 21 amino acids. In DNA, the CDR3 is TGCGCCAGCAGCTTCCACGACTCCGGGACTAGCGGGAGGGCCGTCCCAGAGACCCAGTACTTC. Its protein is CASSFHDSGTSGRAVPETQYF.

This chain connects TRBV7-2 to TRBJ1-5; 7 bases are shared with TRBD1. The J segment lost 4 bases and the V segment lost 3 bases, leaving 6 bases of the junction unmatched. The CDR3 spans 15 residues. CDR1 is SGHTA, CDR2 FQGNSA, per germline. The DNA for the CDR3 is TGTGCCAGCAGCTTCCAGTCAGGGGGAAATCAGCCCCAGCATTTT. Its protein is CASSFQSGGNQPQHF.

The chain couples TRBV4-2 to TRBJ2-3; 12 bases align to TRBD2. V lost 0 bases, J lost 5 bases, and 3 bases stayed unmatched. CDR3 length: 16 residues. Germline V gives CDR1 LGHNA, CDR2 YNFKEQ. The CDR3 spells CASSQELAGGRDTQYF. The DNA of the CDR3 is TGTGCCAGCAGCCAAGAGCTAGCGGGAGGGCGAGATACGCAGTATTTT.

This clone was recorded once. V usage is TRBV30 and J usage is TRBJ2-7; TRBD1 matches at 8 bases. Germline assignment: CDR1 GTSNPN and CDR2 SVGIG (reference sequence). J was trimmed by 2 bases and V by 5 bases; bases with no gene match: 11. The CDR3 is 15 residues long. Written as DNA, the CDR3 is TGTGCCTGGGGTAGCCTAGGACAGGGTCCCTACGAGCAGTACTTC. Its protein is CAWGSLGQGPYEQYF.

CDR3 loop: CASSTHPGRANYGYTF. The DNA of the CDR3 is TGTGCCAGCAGTACTCATCCTGGGAGAGCTAACTATGGCTACACCTTC. The chain combines TRBV28 with TRBJ1-2; D unresolved. The V end lost 5 bases, the J end lost 0 bases, and 16 bases lay between the germline ends. CDR1 and CDR2 from the germline V gene are MDHEN and SYDVKM. The CDR3 contains 16 residues.

V and J are TRBV6-4 and TRBJ2-1; unclear D gene. The germline CDR1 and CDR2 sequences are MRHNA and SNTAGT. Trimming removed 2 bases from V and 7 bases from J, with 9 bases in between. The CDR3 runs 13 residues. The CDR3 DNA is TGTGCCAGCAGTGACCTTCGAGGAAATGAGCAGTTCTTC. Its translation is CASSDLRGNEQFF.

CDR3 sequence (DNA): TGTGCCAGCAGCTTGGCTCAGGGTGGGTTAGAGACCCAGTACTTC. It yields the protein CASSLAQGGLETQYF. The chain is built from TRBV5-8 and TRBJ2-5; D perhaps matches TRBD1 (5 bases). Deletions cut 0 bases from V and 4 bases from J, with 13 bases between. The CDR3 length is 15 residues. Germline lookup yields CDR1 SGHTS and CDR2 YDEGEE.

This clone appeared a few times. V is TRBV19 and J is TRBJ1-1; unclear D gene. The CDR3 is made up of 13 amino acids. Germline values: CDR1 LNHDA, CDR2 SQIVND (reference sequence). V lost 3 bases to trimming and J lost 3 bases, with 8 bases between them. The CDR3 DNA sequence: TGTGCCAGTAGTATTGCGAGGTACACTGAAGCTTTCTTT. Translation gives CASSIARYTEAFF.

The V call is TRBV7-7, the J call TRBJ2-2; D is uncertain. Germline CDR1 reads SSHAT; CDR2 reads FNYEAQ (reference sequence). The CDR3 contains 14 residues. Trimming removed 5 bases from V and 1 base from J, with 8 bases in between. The CDR3 sequence: CASSLYGNTGELFF. The CDR3 bases are TGTGCCAGCAGCCTCTACGGGAACACCGGGGAGCTGTTTTTT.

The rearrangement uses TRBV30 and TRBJ1-4, with TRBD1 matching 9 bases. Trimming cost V 6 bases and J 5 bases; bases outside gene matches: 7. The germline V gene has CDR1 GTSNPN and CDR2 SVGIG (reference sequence). The CDR3 runs 14 residues. In DNA form, the CDR3 reads TGTGCCTGTAAGCGACAGGGGGAGAATGAAAAACTGTTTTTT. Translation gives CACKRQGENEKLFF.

The chain has TRBV7-2 and TRBJ2-7; 9 bases match TRBD1. The CDR3 spans 13 residues. Germline CDR1 is SGHTA and CDR2 is FQGNSA. Trimming at V came to 5 bases and at J to 7 bases, leaving 6 bases not matched to a gene. The CDR3 sequence: CASSPGTGREQYF. CDR3 sequence (DNA): TGTGCCAGCAGCCCCGGGACAGGGAGAGAGCAGTACTTC.

This rearrangement joins TRBV30 to TRBJ1-1; D call uncertain. CDR1 GTSNPN and CDR2 SVGIG come from the germline V gene (reference sequence). V was clipped by 1 base and J by 11 bases, with 11 bases between them. CDR3 length: 11 residues. CDR3 in DNA: TGTGCCTGGAGTGCCGGGGAACGGGCTTTCTTT. It codes for CAWSAGERAFF.

The genes are TRBV7-2 and TRBJ2-1; TRBD2 matches 10 bases. Germline trimming cut 4 bases from V and 0 bases from J; bases unmatched to any gene: 9. In germline, CDR1 is SGHTA, CDR2 FQGNSA. The CDR3 runs 18 residues. CDR3 in DNA: TGTGCCAGCAGCTCTGCTAGTAGCGGGGGGAGCTCCTACAATGAGCAGTTCTTC. This sequence encodes CASSSASSGGSSYNEQFF.